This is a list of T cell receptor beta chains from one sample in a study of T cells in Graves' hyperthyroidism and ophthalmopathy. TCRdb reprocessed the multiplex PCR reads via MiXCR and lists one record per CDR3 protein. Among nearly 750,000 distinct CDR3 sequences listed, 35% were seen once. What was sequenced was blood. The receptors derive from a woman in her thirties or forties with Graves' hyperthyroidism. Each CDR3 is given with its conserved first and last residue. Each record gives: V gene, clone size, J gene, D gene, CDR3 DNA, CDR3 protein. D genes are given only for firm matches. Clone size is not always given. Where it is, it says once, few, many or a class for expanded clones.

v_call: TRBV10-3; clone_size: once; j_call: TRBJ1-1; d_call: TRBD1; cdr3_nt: TGTGCCATCAGCCCGGGACAGGGTATTGAAGCTTTCTTT; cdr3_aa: CAISPGQGIEAFF
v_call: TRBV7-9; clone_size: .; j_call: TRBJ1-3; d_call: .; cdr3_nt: TGTGCCAGCAGTTCAGGGGTTCACACCATATATTTT; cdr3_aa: CASSSGVHTIYF
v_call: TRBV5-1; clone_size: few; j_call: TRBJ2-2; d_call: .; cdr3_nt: TGCGCCAGCAGCTACCAGAGCACCGGGGAGCTGTTTTTT; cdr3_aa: CASSYQSTGELFF
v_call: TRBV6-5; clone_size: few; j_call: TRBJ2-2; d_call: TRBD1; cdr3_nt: TGTGCCACCTCGACAGGGGGGAACACCGGGGAGCTGTTTTTT; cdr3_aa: CATSTGGNTGELFF
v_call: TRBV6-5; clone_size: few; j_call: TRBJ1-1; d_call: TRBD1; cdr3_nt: TGTGCCAGCAGTTCCTACAGGGGGCTGGGGACTGAAGCTTTCTTT; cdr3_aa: CASSSYRGLGTEAFF
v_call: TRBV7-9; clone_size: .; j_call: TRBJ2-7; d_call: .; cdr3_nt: TGTGCCAGCAGCTTAGCAGGGACGTTCACTCGCGGCGAGCAGTACTTC; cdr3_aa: CASSLAGTFTRGEQYF
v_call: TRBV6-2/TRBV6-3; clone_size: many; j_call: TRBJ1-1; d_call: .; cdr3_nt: TGTGCCAGCAGTCCAAGAACGCAAACCGAAGCTTTCTTT; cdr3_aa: CASSPRTQTEAFF
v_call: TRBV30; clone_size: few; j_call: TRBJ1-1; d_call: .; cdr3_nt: TGTGCCTGGACCCGGGACCCTTTAGGAGCTTTCTTT; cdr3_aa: CAWTRDPLGAFF
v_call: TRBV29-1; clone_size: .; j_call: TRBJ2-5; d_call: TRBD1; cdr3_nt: TGCAGCGCGAACAGGGGCAGGGAGACCCAGTACTTC; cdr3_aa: CSANRGRETQYF
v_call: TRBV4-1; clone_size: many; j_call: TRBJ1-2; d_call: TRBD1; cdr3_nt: TGTGCCAGCAGCCACGGACAGGGGGATGGCTACACCTTC; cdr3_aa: CASSHGQGDGYTF
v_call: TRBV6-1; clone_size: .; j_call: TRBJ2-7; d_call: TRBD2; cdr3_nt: TGTGCCAGCGCTCCACGGGGGCTAGCGGGACCCCGGAACTACGAGCAGTACTTC; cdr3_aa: CASAPRGLAGPRNYEQYF
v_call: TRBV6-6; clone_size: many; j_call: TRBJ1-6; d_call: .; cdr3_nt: TGTGCCAGCAGTGATTCAGGGGAGAATTCACCCCTCCACTTT; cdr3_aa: CASSDSGENSPLHF
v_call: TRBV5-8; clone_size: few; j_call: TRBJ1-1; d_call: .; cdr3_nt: TGTGCCAGCAGACGTGATCCGGACGGGAGATTTGGAGCTTTCTTT; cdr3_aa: CASRRDPDGRFGAFF
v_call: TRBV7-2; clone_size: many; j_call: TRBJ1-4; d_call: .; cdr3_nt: TGTGCCAGCAGCCAACAGGCGGGTAATGAAAAACTGTTTTTT; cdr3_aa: CASSQQAGNEKLFF
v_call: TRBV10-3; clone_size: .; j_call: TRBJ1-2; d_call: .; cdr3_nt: TGTGCCAGCAGTGAATTTCCCAGCTATGGCTACACCTTC; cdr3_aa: CASSEFPSYGYTF
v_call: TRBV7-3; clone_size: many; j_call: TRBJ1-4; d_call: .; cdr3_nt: TGTGCCAGCAGCTTACGCCCCAGTGCAACTAATGAAAAACTGTTTTTT; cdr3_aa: CASSLRPSATNEKLFF
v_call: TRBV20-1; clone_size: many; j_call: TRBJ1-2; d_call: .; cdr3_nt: TGCAGTGCTATATACAGAACCTATGGCTACACCTTC; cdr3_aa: CSAIYRTYGYTF
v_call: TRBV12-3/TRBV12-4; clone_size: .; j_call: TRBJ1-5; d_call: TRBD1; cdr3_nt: TGTGCCAGCAGTTCACGGACAGGTTTACCAATTCCGTCCCAGCATTTT; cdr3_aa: CASSSRTGLPIPSQHF
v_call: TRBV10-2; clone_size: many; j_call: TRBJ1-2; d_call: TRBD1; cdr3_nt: TGCGCCAGCAGCCTCACGAACTCTGACAGGGGTGGCTACACCTTC; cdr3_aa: CASSLTNSDRGGYTF
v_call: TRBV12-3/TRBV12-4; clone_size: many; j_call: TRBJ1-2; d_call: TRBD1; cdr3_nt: TGTGCCAGCACCATGGACAGGGCCGGTGGCTACACCTTC; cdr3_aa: CASTMDRAGGYTF
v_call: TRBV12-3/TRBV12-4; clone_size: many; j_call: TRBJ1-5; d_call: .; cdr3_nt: TGTGCCAGCAGTTTGGGGCTTAGCAATCAGCCCCAGCATTTT; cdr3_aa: CASSLGLSNQPQHF
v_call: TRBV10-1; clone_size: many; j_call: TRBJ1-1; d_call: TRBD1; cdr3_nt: TGCGCCAGCAGTGAGAATGGACAGGGGTCGGCTTTCTTT; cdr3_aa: CASSENGQGSAFF
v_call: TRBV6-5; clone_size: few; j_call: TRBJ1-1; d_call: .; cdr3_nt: TGTGCCAGCAGGGTCGTGGGGCAGAACACTGAAGCTTTCTTT; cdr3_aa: CASRVVGQNTEAFF
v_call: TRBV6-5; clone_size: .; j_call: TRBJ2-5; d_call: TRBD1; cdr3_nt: TGTGCCAGCAGTTTTGAGGGGGCGCAAGAGACCCAGTACTTC; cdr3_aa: CASSFEGAQETQYF
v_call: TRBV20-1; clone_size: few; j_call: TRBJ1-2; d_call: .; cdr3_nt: TGCAGTGCTAGAGATGTGATCTCCCAATATGGCTACACCTTC; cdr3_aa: CSARDVISQYGYTF
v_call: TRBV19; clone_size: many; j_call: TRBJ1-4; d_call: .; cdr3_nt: TGTACCAGTAGTATCCGACGGGACGAAAAACTGTTTTTT; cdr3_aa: CTSSIRRDEKLFF
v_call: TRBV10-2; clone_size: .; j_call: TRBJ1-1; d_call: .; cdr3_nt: TGTGCCAGCAGTTATCGGGCTAAAGGGAACACTGAAGCTTTCTTT; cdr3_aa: CASSYRAKGNTEAFF
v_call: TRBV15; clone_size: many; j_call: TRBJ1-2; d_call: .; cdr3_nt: TGTGCCACCAGCATCGGACAGTACTATGGCTACACCTTC; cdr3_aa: CATSIGQYYGYTF
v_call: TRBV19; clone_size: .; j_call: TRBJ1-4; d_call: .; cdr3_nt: TGTGCCAGTAGTGATTGGGTATTTAATGAAAAACTGTTTTTT; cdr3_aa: CASSDWVFNEKLFF
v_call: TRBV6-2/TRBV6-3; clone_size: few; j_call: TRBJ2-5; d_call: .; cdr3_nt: TGTGCCAGCAGTTTCGCCGGGACCGAGTTCCAAGAGACCCAGTACTTC; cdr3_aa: CASSFAGTEFQETQYF
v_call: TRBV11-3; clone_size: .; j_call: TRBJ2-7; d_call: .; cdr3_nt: TGTGCCATTAAACGGAGAGGGAGCTCCTACGAGCAGTACTTC; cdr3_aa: CAIKRRGSSYEQYF
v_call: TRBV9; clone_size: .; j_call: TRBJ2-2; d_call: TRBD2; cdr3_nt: TGTGCCAGCAGCGCCGAGGCGGGAGGAAAGAACACCGGGGAGCTGTTTTTT; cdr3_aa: CASSAEAGGKNTGELFF